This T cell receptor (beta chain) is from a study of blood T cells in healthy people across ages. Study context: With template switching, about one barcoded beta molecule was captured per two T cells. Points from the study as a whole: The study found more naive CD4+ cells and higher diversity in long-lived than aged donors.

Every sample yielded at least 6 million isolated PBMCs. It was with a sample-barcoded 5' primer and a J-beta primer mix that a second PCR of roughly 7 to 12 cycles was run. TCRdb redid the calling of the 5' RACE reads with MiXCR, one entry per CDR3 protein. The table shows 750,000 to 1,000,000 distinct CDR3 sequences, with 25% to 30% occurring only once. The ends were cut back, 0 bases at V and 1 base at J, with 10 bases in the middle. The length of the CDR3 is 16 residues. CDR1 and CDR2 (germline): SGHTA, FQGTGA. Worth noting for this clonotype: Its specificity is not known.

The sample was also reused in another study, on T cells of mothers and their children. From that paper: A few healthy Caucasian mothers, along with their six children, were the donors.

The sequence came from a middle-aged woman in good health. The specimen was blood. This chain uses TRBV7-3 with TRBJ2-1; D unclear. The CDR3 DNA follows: TGTGCCAGCAGCTTAACGTTGGCAGGTTCCTACAATGAGCAGTTCTTC. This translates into CASSLTLAGSYNEQFF.